The 6 T cell receptor beta chains in this list originate from one sample, sequenced in a study of CD8+ T cells in alopecia areata. cDNA serving as the sequencing template came from extracted, reverse transcribed RNA. Repertoires were generated with immunoSEQ multiplex PCR, while TCRdb's copy carries only in-frame clones and drops some. This sample has 15,000 to 20,000 clones, with just under 60% found just once. The treatment denotes: oral pan-JAK inhibitor, 5-10 mg twice daily. Alopecia areata patients provided lesional scalp punch biopsies and peripheral blood, both collected for the study. The material sequenced was skin, taken at week 4, from a patient treated with tofacitinib. These receptor sequences come from a human donor with alopecia areata.

The chain links TRBV2 to TRBJ2-1; 9 positions match TRBD2. Looked up from germline, CDR1 is SNHLY and CDR2 is FYNNEI. The CDR3 sequence is 16 residues long. The trim removed 7 bases at V and 5 bases at J, leaving 12 bases unmatched. The CDR3 reads CASISPPGLANNEQFF. The CDR3 DNA reads as TGTGCCAGCATTTCCCCACCGGGACTAGCCAACAATGAGCAGTTCTTC.

This chain links TRBV30 with TRBJ2-7, with a tentative D call TRBD1 (5 bases). The germline gives CDR1 GTSNPN, CDR2 SVGIG (reference sequence). The length of the CDR3 is 12 residues. The CDR3 loop reads CAVERGTHEQYF. The CDR3 region has the DNA TGTGCGGTCGAAAGGGGCACACACGAGCAGTACTTC.

This clone was seen a few times. V and J are TRBV19 and TRBJ1-1; tentatively, D is TRBD1 (5 bases). The CDR3 runs 15 residues. Germline V gives CDR1 LNHDA, CDR2 SQIVND (reference sequence). The V end was cut by 3 bases, the J end by 1 base, with 12 bases between. Here the CDR3 reads CASSIIGAGNTEAFF. In nucleotides, the CDR3 is TGTGCCAGTAGTATCATCGGGGCCGGGAACACTGAAGCTTTCTTT.

V and J are TRBV5-6 and TRBJ2-7; D perhaps matches TRBD2 (5 bases). CDR1 and CDR2 (germline): SGHDT, YYEEEE. CDR3 size: 13 residues. Trimming took off 6 bases at V and 3 bases at J, with 13 bases between the two ends. This CDR3 is CASTGTRGYEQYF. The CDR3, as DNA: TGTGCCAGCACCGGCACCCGGGGCTACGAGCAGTACTTC.

The CDR3 DNA sequence: TGCAGCGTTGAGGGACTAGCGGGGGCGAGCTCCTACAATGAGCAGTTCTTC. Translating it yields CSVEGLAGASSYNEQFF. The chain links TRBV29-1 to TRBJ2-1; 14 bases are shared with TRBD2. Per germline, CDR1 SQVTM and CDR2 ANQGSEA. V lost 3 bases, J lost 0 bases, and 4 bases stayed unmatched. The CDR3 consists of 17 residues.

This clone was detected a few times. Other nucleotide sequences from this sample produce the same CDR3. This chain uses TRBV6-5 with TRBJ1-4; D is undetermined. Germline CDR1 and CDR2: MNHEY and SVGAGI. CDR3 length: 11 residues. V was clipped by 6 bases and J by 4 bases, with 3 bases between them. In DNA, the CDR3 is TGTGCCAGCAGGCTTAATGAAAAACTGTTTTTT. Encoded protein: CASRLNEKLFF.